The rows below give T cell receptor beta chains drawn from one sample of a study of cytomegalovirus exposure and HLA in healthy donors. This table comes from immunoSEQ multiplex PCR, and its TCRdb copy is limited to in-frame clones, with some not included. Recorded for this sample: roughly 120,000 clones. Specimen: PBMCs. The source of these receptors is a man aged 35 to 55 in good health and CMV-seronegative. The CDR3 runs from the conserved cysteine through the conserved F or W. A D gene is named only where the DNA matches it firmly.

v_gene: TRBV19; len: 14; d_gene: .; j_gene: TRBJ1-1; CDR3nt: TGTGCCAGTAGTCTTCTGACAGGGAACACTGAAGCTTTCTTT; CDR3aa: CASSLLTGNTEAFF
v_gene: TRBV28; len: 13; d_gene: .; j_gene: TRBJ1-2; CDR3nt: TGTGCCAGCAGGGTTGGCCCTTCTTATGGCTACACCTTC; CDR3aa: CASRVGPSYGYTF
v_gene: TRBV25-1; len: 14; d_gene: .; j_gene: TRBJ1-1; CDR3nt: TGTGCCAGCAGTGAATGGGGGGACGACCGAGGGGCTTTCTTT; CDR3aa: CASSEWGDDRGAFF
v_gene: TRBV7-9; len: 14; d_gene: TRBD1; j_gene: TRBJ1-1; CDR3nt: TGTGCCAGCAGCTCGACAGGGGTTGAAACTGAAGCTTTCTTT; CDR3aa: CASSSTGVETEAFF
v_gene: TRBV9; len: 12; d_gene: .; j_gene: TRBJ2-3; CDR3nt: TGTGCCAGCAGCCTCAGTCCAGATACGCAGTATTTT; CDR3aa: CASSLSPDTQYF
v_gene: TRBV7-2; len: 15; d_gene: TRBD2; j_gene: TRBJ2-1; CDR3nt: TGTGCCAGCTACACTTTCGGACTAGCGGCACCTGAGCAGTTCTTC; CDR3aa: CASYTFGLAAPEQFF
v_gene: TRBV6-1; len: 18; d_gene: TRBD1; j_gene: TRBJ2-7; CDR3nt: TGTGCCAGCAGTGAACGAGGGGACAGGCGTAACAACCCCTACGAGCAGTACTTC; CDR3aa: CASSERGDRRNNPYEQYF
v_gene: TRBV4-1; len: 17; d_gene: TRBD2; j_gene: TRBJ2-7; CDR3nt: TGCGCCAGCAGCCCCGGCCCTAGCGGGAGAATTGTATACGAGCAGTACTTC; CDR3aa: CASSPGPSGRIVYEQYF
v_gene: TRBV6-1; len: 15; d_gene: .; j_gene: TRBJ1-1; CDR3nt: TGTGCCAGCAGTGTTGGGCTACAGATGAACACTGAAGCTTTCTTT; CDR3aa: CASSVGLQMNTEAFF
v_gene: TRBV7-6; len: 14; d_gene: TRBD1; j_gene: TRBJ2-7; CDR3nt: TGTGCCAGCAGCTTGGGTGGGACAGGGGCGGGGCAGTACTTC; CDR3aa: CASSLGGTGAGQYF
v_gene: TRBV13; len: 14; d_gene: TRBD1; j_gene: TRBJ1-1; CDR3nt: TGTGCCAGCAGCCAAGGGGACAGGGTTACTGAAGCTTTCTTT; CDR3aa: CASSQGDRVTEAFF
v_gene: TRBV4-1; len: 16; d_gene: TRBD1; j_gene: TRBJ2-1; CDR3nt: TGCGCCAGCAGCCAAGCTCAGGGACAGGGTTCGAATGAGCAGTTCTTC; CDR3aa: CASSQAQGQGSNEQFF
v_gene: TRBV13; len: 16; d_gene: TRBD1; j_gene: TRBJ1-1; CDR3nt: TGTGCCAGCAGCCCAGCGACAGGGGGCATGAACACTGAAGCTTTCTTT; CDR3aa: CASSPATGGMNTEAFF
v_gene: TRBV19; len: 16; d_gene: .; j_gene: TRBJ1-4; CDR3nt: TGTGCCAGTAGTATCCTCCGAGGCGGATTGAATGAAAAACTGTTTTTT; CDR3aa: CASSILRGGLNEKLFF
v_gene: TRBV27; len: 12; d_gene: TRBD2; j_gene: TRBJ2-7; CDR3nt: TGTGCCAGCAGTTTATTAGCGGGAGAGCAGTACTTC; CDR3aa: CASSLLAGEQYF
v_gene: TRBV7-2; len: 13; d_gene: TRBD1; j_gene: TRBJ1-2; CDR3nt: TGTGCCAGCAGCGCGACAGGGGACTATGGCTACACCTTC; CDR3aa: CASSATGDYGYTF
v_gene: TRBV7-9; len: 11; d_gene: .; j_gene: TRBJ2-5; CDR3nt: TGTGCCAGCAGCTCGGGGGAGACCCAGTACTTC; CDR3aa: CASSSGETQYF
v_gene: TRBV2; len: 17; d_gene: TRBD2; j_gene: TRBJ2-7; CDR3nt: TGTGCCAGCAGTTCCCGACTAGCGGGGGCCAACCATGGCGAGCAGTACTTC; CDR3aa: CASSSRLAGANHGEQYF
v_gene: TRBV27; len: 13; d_gene: .; j_gene: TRBJ2-1; CDR3nt: TGTGCCAGCAAGGGAGCAAACTACAATGAGCAGTTCTTC; CDR3aa: CASKGANYNEQFF
v_gene: TRBV5-4; len: 15; d_gene: .; j_gene: TRBJ1-2; CDR3nt: TGTGCCACGCGCCGTGGGCAGATGTCTAACTATGGCTACACCTTC; CDR3aa: CATRRGQMSNYGYTF
v_gene: TRBV28; len: 13; d_gene: .; j_gene: TRBJ1-4; CDR3nt: TGTGCCGTCCCCGGCAGGAATAATGAAAAACTGTTTTTT; CDR3aa: CAVPGRNNEKLFF
v_gene: TRBV6-6; len: 14; d_gene: TRBD2; j_gene: TRBJ2-4; CDR3nt: TGTGCCAGCAGTTACTCCAGCGGGAGCAACATTCAGTACTTC; CDR3aa: CASSYSSGSNIQYF
v_gene: TRBV11-2; len: 13; d_gene: TRBD1; j_gene: TRBJ1-1; CDR3nt: TGTGCCAGCAGCTTAGTAGACAGGGGGGAAGCTTTCTTT; CDR3aa: CASSLVDRGEAFF
v_gene: TRBV6-6; len: 14; d_gene: TRBD1; j_gene: TRBJ1-6; CDR3nt: TGTGCCAGCAGGGAGACAGGGGATAATTCACCCCTCCACTTT; CDR3aa: CASRETGDNSPLHF
v_gene: TRBV5-6; len: 15; d_gene: TRBD2; j_gene: TRBJ2-7; CDR3nt: TGTGCCAGCAGCTCTCCCGGGACTAGCGGATACGAGCAGTACTTC; CDR3aa: CASSSPGTSGYEQYF
v_gene: TRBV18; len: 15; d_gene: TRBD2; j_gene: TRBJ2-7; CDR3nt: TGTGCCAGCTCACCTCTACGTAGCGGGAGGTACGAGCAGTACTTC; CDR3aa: CASSPLRSGRYEQYF
v_gene: TRBV28; len: 13; d_gene: .; j_gene: TRBJ1-2; CDR3nt: TGTGCCAGCGGGACTTGGGCAGATTATGGCTACACCTTC; CDR3aa: CASGTWADYGYTF
v_gene: TRBV6-1; len: 15; d_gene: TRBD1; j_gene: TRBJ2-7; CDR3nt: TGTGCCAGCAGTGAAGCCCCAGGGGGCTCCTACGAGCAGTACTTC; CDR3aa: CASSEAPGGSYEQYF
v_gene: TRBV30; len: 14; d_gene: TRBD2; j_gene: TRBJ2-5; CDR3nt: TGTGCCTGGAGTCCATCAGCGGGAGGAGAGACCCAGTACTTC; CDR3aa: CAWSPSAGGETQYF
v_gene: TRBV18; len: 16; d_gene: .; j_gene: TRBJ2-7; CDR3nt: TGTGCCAGCTCACCTGTAGCACAGGGCCTAACCTACGAGCAGTACTTC; CDR3aa: CASSPVAQGLTYEQYF
v_gene: TRBV28; len: 15; d_gene: .; j_gene: TRBJ2-7; CDR3nt: TGTGCCAGCAGTTTATTACTATCGAGCTCCTACGAGCAGTACTTC; CDR3aa: CASSLLLSSSYEQYF
v_gene: TRBV6-1; len: 14; d_gene: TRBD1; j_gene: TRBJ1-2; CDR3nt: TGTGCCAGCAGTGGCTCAGGGGGAAACTATGGCTACACCTTC; CDR3aa: CASSGSGGNYGYTF
v_gene: TRBV10-2; len: 13; d_gene: TRBD1; j_gene: TRBJ1-1; CDR3nt: TGCGCCAGTAGGGACAGGATGAACACTGAAGCTTTCTTT; CDR3aa: CASRDRMNTEAFF
v_gene: TRBV6-5; len: 14; d_gene: TRBD1; j_gene: TRBJ1-2; CDR3nt: TGTGCCAGCAGCCAGACAAGGGGGCCCTATGGCTACACCTTC; CDR3aa: CASSQTRGPYGYTF
v_gene: TRBV10-3; len: 11; d_gene: .; j_gene: TRBJ2-7; CDR3nt: TGTGCCATCAGTGCAGGGTCCGAGCAGTACTTC; CDR3aa: CAISAGSEQYF
v_gene: TRBV6-6; len: 14; d_gene: TRBD2; j_gene: TRBJ2-2; CDR3nt: TGTGCCAGCAGGACCCCGGGGGGGACCGGGGAGCTGTTTTTT; CDR3aa: CASRTPGGTGELFF
v_gene: TRBV9; len: 15; d_gene: TRBD1; j_gene: TRBJ1-3; CDR3nt: TGTGCCAGCAGCGTAGAACAGGGGGGTTTGAACACCATATATTTT; CDR3aa: CASSVEQGGLNTIYF
v_gene: TRBV10-3; len: 12; d_gene: TRBD2; j_gene: TRBJ2-5; CDR3nt: TGTGCCACCCGGGGGGATAAAGAGACCCAGTACTTC; CDR3aa: CATRGDKETQYF
v_gene: TRBV6-5; len: 13; d_gene: .; j_gene: TRBJ1-2; CDR3nt: TGTGCCAGCAGCCTGAAGGGGGTTACTGGCTACACCTTC; CDR3aa: CASSLKGVTGYTF